This T cell receptor beta chain stems from a study of blood T cell repertoires in COVID-19. The table came from immunoSEQ multiplex PCR; TCRdb's copy has only in-frame clones and leaves some out. Seen here are around 60,000 clones, approximately 75% observed once, and the top ten hold 15%. This CDR3 has 19 residues. Trimming at V came to 0 bases and at J to 0 bases, leaving 8 bases not matched to a gene. CDR1 is MGHRA, CDR2 YSYEKL, per germline. The origin of this receptor is an elderly man with acute or convalescent COVID-19. Sequencing used peripheral blood. The J gene is TRBJ2-1, the V gene TRBV4-1; 10 bases line up with TRBD1. CDR3 sequence (DNA): TGCGCCAGCAGCCAAGAGGATTTTCGGACAGGGGGCTCCTACAATGAGCAGTTCTTC. This gives the protein CASSQEDFRTGGSYNEQFF.